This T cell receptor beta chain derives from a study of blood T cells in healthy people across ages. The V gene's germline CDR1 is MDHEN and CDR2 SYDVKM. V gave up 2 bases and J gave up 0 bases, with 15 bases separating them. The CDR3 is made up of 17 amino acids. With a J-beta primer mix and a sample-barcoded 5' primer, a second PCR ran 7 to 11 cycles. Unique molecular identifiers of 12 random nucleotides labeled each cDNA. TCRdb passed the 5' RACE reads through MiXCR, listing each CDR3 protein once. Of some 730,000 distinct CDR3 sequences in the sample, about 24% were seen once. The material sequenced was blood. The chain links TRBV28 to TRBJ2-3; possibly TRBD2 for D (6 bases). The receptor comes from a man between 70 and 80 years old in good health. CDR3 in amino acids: CASSLMGSGSSTDTQYF. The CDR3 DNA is TGTGCCAGCAGTTTAATGGGGAGCGGGTCTAGCACAGATACGCAGTATTTT.